These 18 T cell receptor beta chains came from one sample sequenced in a study of blood T cell repertoires in COVID-19. Sequencing was performed with immunoSEQ multiplex PCR; in TCRdb, only in-frame clones are kept and a portion is missing. The sample has about 140,000 clones; 75% to 90% are singletons. Specimen: peripheral blood. The receptors here all came from a man aged 70-80 years who had recovered from COVID-19.

This rearrangement joins TRBV30 to TRBJ1-5; 7 bases fit TRBD1. This CDR3 spans 16 amino acids. V trimming: 1 base; J trimming: 0 bases; junction bases outside the gene matches: 6. From germline, CDR1 is GTSNPN and CDR2 SVGIG (reference sequence). The chain's CDR3 is CAWSGIGGNSNQPQHF. The CDR3 bases are TGTGCCTGGAGTGGAATAGGGGGCAATAGCAATCAGCCCCAGCATTTT.

This chain uses TRBV29-1 with TRBJ2-7; TRBD1 matches at 9 bases. Germline trimming cut 5 bases from V and 7 bases from J; bases unmatched to any gene: 12. This CDR3 has 14 amino acids. Per germline, CDR1 SQVTM and CDR2 ANQGSEA. The CDR3 spells CSVLRDRVEGEQYF. The DNA for the CDR3 is TGCAGCGTTCTCCGGGACAGGGTCGAGGGGGAGCAGTACTTC.

This clone was seen only a few times. The chain has TRBV5-6 and TRBJ1-1; 8 nucleotides agree with TRBD1. CDR1 is SGHDT, CDR2 YYEEEE, per germline. CDR3 length equals 15 residues. V lost 3 bases and J lost 8; bases outside the gene matches: 12. CDR3 sequence reads: CASSWTGQGVGEAFF. In nucleotides, the CDR3 is TGTGCCAGCAGCTGGACTGGACAGGGCGTGGGGGAAGCTTTCTTT.

The V call is TRBV27, the J call TRBJ1-4; 8 bases line up with TRBD1. This CDR3 region has 13 residues. The junction had 2 bases not matched to a gene; V was cut back by 9 bases and J by 2 bases. The V gene's germline CDR1 is MNHEY and CDR2 SMNVEV (reference sequence). The CDR3 DNA sequence: TGTGCCAGAGGGGACAGGACTAATGAAAAACTGTTTTTT. This sequence encodes CARGDRTNEKLFF.

The V gene is TRBV6-4, the J gene TRBJ2-3; D possibly corresponds to TRBD2 (5 bases). This CDR3 comprises 14 residues. The V gene lost 3 bases and the J gene lost 0 bases, with 7 bases spanning the gap. Germline CDR1 MRHNA, CDR2 SNTAGT. The CDR3: CASSERGSTDTQYF. In DNA, the CDR3 is TGTGCCAGCAGTGAACGGGGTAGCACAGATACGCAGTATTTT.

The chain is built from TRBV20-1 and TRBJ2-1, with D perhaps TRBD2 (6 bases). Trimming took off 6 bases at V and 7 bases at J, with 10 bases between the two ends. The CDR3 is made up of 11 amino acids. Germline CDR1 is DFQATT and CDR2 is SNEGSKA (reference sequence). CDR3 region: CSARLVNEQFF. The CDR3 bases are TGCAGTGCCCGACTAGTAAATGAGCAGTTCTTC.

The rearrangement joins TRBV24-1 to TRBJ2-2; D is possibly TRBD2 (6 bases). The germline gives CDR1 KGHDR, CDR2 SFDVKD. The ends were cut back, 4 bases at V and 0 bases at J, with 14 bases in the middle. The CDR3 totals 17 residues. The CDR3 DNA sequence: TGTGCCACCAGTGAAACCACCGGGACTTCGAACACCGGGGAGCTGTTTTTT. Translation: CATSETTGTSNTGELFF.

The rearrangement uses TRBV30 and TRBJ1-2; 7 nucleotides align to TRBD1. The CDR3 is 13 residues long. The V gene's germline CDR1 is GTSNPN and CDR2 SVGIG (reference sequence). J was trimmed by 3 bases and V by 2 bases; bases with no gene match: 3. CDR3 coding DNA: TGTGCCTGGAGTCCCGGGACAGACTATGGCTACACCTTC. Residues: CAWSPGTDYGYTF.

The chain links TRBV10-2 to TRBJ2-1; D is ambiguous. There are 13 residues in the CDR3. Trimming took 10 bases from V and 6 from J, leaving 16 bases between them. Germline assignment: CDR1 WSHSY and CDR2 SAAADI. The DNA for the CDR3 is TGCGCCACCCTAAGTAGGTCGGGCAATGAGCAGTTCTTC. Translation: CATLSRSGNEQFF.

As to this clone: Other DNA sequences within the sample encode an identical CDR3. The chain is built from TRBV6-2 or TRBV6-3 and TRBJ1-2; D is undetermined. Trimming removed 2 bases at V and 8 bases at J, with 6 bases between. Germline V gene sequence: CDR1 MNHEY, CDR2 SVGEGT. This CDR3 has 11 residues. The DNA for the CDR3 is TGTGCCAGCAGTTACCTTCGGGGCTACACCTTC. This sequence encodes CASSYLRGYTF.

V gene TRBV24-1 combines with J gene TRBJ2-7; D unresolved. The CDR3 has 14 residues. CDR1 KGHDR and CDR2 SFDVKD come from the germline V gene. V dropped 2 bases and J dropped 2 bases, with 9 bases sitting between them. The CDR3 DNA reads TGTGCCACCAGTGATTGGGCATGGCCCTACGAGCAGTACTTC. This gives the protein CATSDWAWPYEQYF.

The chain uses TRBV4-1 and TRBJ2-7; D might be TRBD2 (5 bases). The V end lost 1 base, the J end lost 2 bases, and 15 bases lay between the germline ends. The germline V gene encodes CDR1 MGHRA and CDR2 YSYEKL. The CDR3 spans 16 residues. The CDR3 is CASSQASSIDTYEQYF. CDR3 coding DNA: TGCGCCAGCAGCCAAGCCTCTAGCATTGACACCTACGAGCAGTACTTC.

The chain recombines TRBV7-9 with TRBJ2-3; the match to TRBD2 covers 9 bases. The CDR3 sequence is 14 residues long. V shed 7 bases and J 4 bases; nucleotides not matched to a gene: 6. Germline CDR1 SEHNR, CDR2 FQNEAQ (reference sequence). CDR3 in DNA: TGTGCCAGCAAATTAGCGGGAGTGGCAGATACGCAGTATTTT. Amino acids: CASKLAGVADTQYF.

This chain uses TRBV20-1 with TRBJ2-1; maybe TRBD2 (6 bases). Trimming took off 3 bases at V and 2 bases at J, with 11 bases between the two ends. The germline V gene has CDR1 DFQATT and CDR2 SNEGSKA (reference sequence). The CDR3 is made up of 14 amino acids. The CDR3 sequence: CSASGGITYNEQFF. DNA of the CDR3: TGCAGTGCTAGTGGAGGGATCACCTACAATGAGCAGTTCTTC.

This chain joins TRBV15 and TRBJ2-5; possible D gene TRBD1, 5 bases. Trimming shortened V by 4 bases and J by 1 base, and 7 bases separated the two germline ends. Germline-derived CDR1 and CDR2 are LNHNV and YYDKDF (reference sequence). The CDR3 loop spans 13 amino acids. This CDR3 is CATSTDSQETQYF. In DNA form, the CDR3 reads TGTGCCACCAGCACCGACAGCCAAGAGACCCAGTACTTC.

The rearrangement uses TRBV5-8 and TRBJ2-2; 9 bases align to TRBD1. The junction had 12 bases not matched to a gene; V was cut back by 7 bases and J by 5 bases. Germline V gives CDR1 SGHTS, CDR2 YDEGEE. The CDR3 totals 16 residues. The CDR3 reads CASVPAWTGVTGELFF. DNA for the CDR3: TGTGCCAGCGTCCCGGCTTGGACAGGGGTGACCGGGGAGCTGTTTTTT.

The V gene is TRBV6-1, the J gene TRBJ2-7; D call uncertain. Between the trimmed V and J ends, which lost 0 bases and 2 bases, there was a span of 8 bases. The CDR3 spans 14 residues. Germline V gene data show CDR1 as MNHNS and CDR2 as SASEGT. The CDR3 nucleotides read TGTGCCAGCAGTGAAGCGCGGATGGCCTACGAGCAGTACTTC. Translating it yields CASSEARMAYEQYF.

J is TRBJ2-1 and V is TRBV27, with D perhaps matching TRBD2 (5 bases). Germline-derived CDR1 and CDR2 are MNHEY and SMNVEV (reference sequence). The germline V and J ends were trimmed by 4 bases and 0 bases, with 13 bases remaining between them. The CDR3 is 16 residues long. As DNA, the CDR3 is TGTGCCAGCAGTTCCCCAGCGGATGCCTCCTACAATGAGCAGTTCTTC. It codes for CASSSPADASYNEQFF.